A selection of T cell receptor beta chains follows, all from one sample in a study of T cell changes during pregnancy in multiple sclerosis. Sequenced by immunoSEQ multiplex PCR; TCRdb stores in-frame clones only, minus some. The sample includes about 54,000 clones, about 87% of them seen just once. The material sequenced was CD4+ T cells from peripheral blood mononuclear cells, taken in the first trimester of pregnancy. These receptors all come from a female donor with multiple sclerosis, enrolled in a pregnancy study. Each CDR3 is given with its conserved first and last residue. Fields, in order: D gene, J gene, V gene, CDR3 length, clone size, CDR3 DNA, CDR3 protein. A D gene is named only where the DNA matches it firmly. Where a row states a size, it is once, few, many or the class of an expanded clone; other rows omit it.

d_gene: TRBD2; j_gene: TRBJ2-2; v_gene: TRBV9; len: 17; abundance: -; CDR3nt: TGTGCCAGCAGTCGACTCAGCGGGGGGGCGGGCACCGGGGAGCTGTTTTTT; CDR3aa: CASSRLSGGAGTGELFF
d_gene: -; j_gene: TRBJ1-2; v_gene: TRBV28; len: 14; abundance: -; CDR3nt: TGTGCCAGCAGGGAACAGGACCTTAACTATGGCTACACCTTC; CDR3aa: CASREQDLNYGYTF
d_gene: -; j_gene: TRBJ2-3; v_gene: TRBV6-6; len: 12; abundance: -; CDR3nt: TGTGCCAGCAGTTACGGGAGAGATACGCAGTATTTT; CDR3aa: CASSYGRDTQYF
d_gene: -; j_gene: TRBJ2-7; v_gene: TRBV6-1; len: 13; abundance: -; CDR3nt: TGTGCCAGCAGTGAGGCTGCCCAGTACGAGCAGTACTTC; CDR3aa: CASSEAAQYEQYF
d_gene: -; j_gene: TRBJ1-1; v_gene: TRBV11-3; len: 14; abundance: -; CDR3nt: TGTGCCAGCAGCTTTGGCGGAAGTAGGACTGAAGCTTTCTTT; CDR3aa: CASSFGGSRTEAFF
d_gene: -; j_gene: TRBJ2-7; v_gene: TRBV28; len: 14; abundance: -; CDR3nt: TGTGCCAGCTCTCCGGGGGAGGTAGGGTTTGAGCAGTACTTC; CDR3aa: CASSPGEVGFEQYF
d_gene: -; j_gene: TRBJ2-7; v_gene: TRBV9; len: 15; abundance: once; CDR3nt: TGTGCCAGCAGCGTAGGAACGGGGAGCGTCCACGAGCAGTACTTC; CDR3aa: CASSVGTGSVHEQYF
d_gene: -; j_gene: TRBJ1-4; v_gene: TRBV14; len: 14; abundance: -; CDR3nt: TGTGCCAGCAGCCAAGACGGCGCGGGGGAAAAACTGTTTTTT; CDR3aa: CASSQDGAGEKLFF
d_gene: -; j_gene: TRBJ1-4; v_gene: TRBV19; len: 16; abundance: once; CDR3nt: TGTGCCAGTAGTAGTAGATCGGAGGCGACTAATGAAAAACTGTTTTTT; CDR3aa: CASSSRSEATNEKLFF
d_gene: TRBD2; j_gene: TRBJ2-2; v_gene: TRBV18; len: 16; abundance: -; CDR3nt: TGTGCCAGCTCACCCCAGCGGGGGGGGATCACCGGGGAGCTGTTTTTT; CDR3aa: CASSPQRGGITGELFF
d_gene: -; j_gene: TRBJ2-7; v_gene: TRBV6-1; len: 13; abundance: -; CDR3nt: TGTGCCAGCTCAAGGGCGGACAACTACGAGCAGTACTTC; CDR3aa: CASSRADNYEQYF
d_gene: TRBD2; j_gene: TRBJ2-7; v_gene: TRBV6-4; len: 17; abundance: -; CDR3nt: TGTGCCAGCAGCGGGGGGGGCGATAGCTCGCCTTACTACGAGCAGTACTTC; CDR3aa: CASSGGGDSSPYYEQYF
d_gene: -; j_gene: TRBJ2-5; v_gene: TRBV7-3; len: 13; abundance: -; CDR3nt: TGTGCCAGCAGCACCCGGACAGCAGAGACCCAGTACTTC; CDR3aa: CASSTRTAETQYF
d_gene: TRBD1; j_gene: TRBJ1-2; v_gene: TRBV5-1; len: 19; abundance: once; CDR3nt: TGCGCCAGCAGCTTGGGAGTTTGGGGACCGGGACAGGCGGACTATGGCTACACCTTC; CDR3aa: CASSLGVWGPGQADYGYTF
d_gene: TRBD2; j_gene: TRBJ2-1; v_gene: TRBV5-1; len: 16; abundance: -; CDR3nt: TGCGCCAGCAGCGGCTTCGGGACTAGCGGTGACAATGAGCAGTTCTTC; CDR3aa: CASSGFGTSGDNEQFF